This T cell receptor beta chain was documented in a study of blood T cell repertoires in COVID-19. About the research overall: PBMCs, B-cell-depleted T cells, or T cells provided the cDNA or gDNA that made up the material.

Authors' methods: Amplification from reference gene primers served as the basis for estimated nucleated cell counts. Clones were sequenced by immunoSEQ multiplex PCR, and TCRdb holds only the in-frame ones, with some missing. V and J calls and clone size come straight from that table; D and trimming were deduced from the DNA. Found here are about 220,000 clones, 82% of them singletons; the top ten hold roughly 3.5%. The CDR3 is 12 residues long. As concerns this clone: One junction end disagrees with the germline gene, perhaps due to a read error.

The chain carries TRBV12-3 or TRBV12-4 and TRBJ2-7, with 14 positions matching TRBD2. Material for sequencing was PBMCs or T cells enriched from blood (not recorded which). The clonotype comes from a woman aged 55-69 years who had recovered from COVID-19. The CDR3 sequence: CASSLMTSGRAF. The CDR3 DNA is TGTGCCAGCAGTTTAATGACTAGCGGGAGGGCCTTC.